Presented here are 32 T cell receptor beta chains from one specimen sequenced in a study of shared clonotypes between healthy human individuals. Profiling relied on immunoSEQ multiplex PCR, and the TCRdb table lists in-frame clones only, not all of them. The sample has 2 million to 2.5 million clones; 80% to 95% are singletons. Source material: naive CD4+ T cells from PBMCs. As to subset: CD45RA+ positively selected. The receptors were sampled from a man between 18 and 29 years old in good health. Some clones in this sample may be carry-over from other donors' samples.

This clone appeared once. The CDR3 is CASSPKTSGMGQETQYF. The CDR3 DNA sequence: TGTGCCAGCAGCCCAAAGACTAGCGGGATGGGCCAAGAGACCCAGTACTTC. The genes are TRBV4-2 and TRBJ2-5; 11 nucleotides agree with TRBD2. V dropped 4 bases and J dropped 1; count of bases not matched to a gene: 8. Germline lookup yields CDR1 LGHNA and CDR2 YNFKEQ. The CDR3 is 17 amino acids.

Details on this clone: The same CDR3 is also encoded by other DNA sequences in this sample. This chain joins TRBV5-1 and TRBJ2-2; weak D call: TRBD2 (7 bases). The CDR3 totals 16 residues. V was trimmed by 1 base and J by 0 bases, leaving 10 bases between them. Per germline, CDR1 SGHRS and CDR2 YFSETQ. The DNA for the CDR3 is TGCGCCAGCAGCTTGCGGGGGGCCCCGAACACCGGGGAGCTGTTTTTT. It translates to CASSLRGAPNTGELFF.

The rearrangement joins TRBV18 to TRBJ2-3, with 8 positions matching TRBD2. The CDR3 runs 16 residues. J was trimmed by 4 bases and V by 1 base; bases with no gene match: 7. Germline CDR1 KGHSH, CDR2 LQKENI. This chain's CDR3 is CASSPQAGAPADTQYF. CDR3 sequence (DNA): TGTGCCAGCTCACCACAAGCGGGAGCTCCCGCAGATACGCAGTATTTT.

There are a few counts of this clone. This chain connects TRBV6-1 to TRBJ1-1, with D unclear. The CDR3 totals 13 residues. Germline CDR1 is MNHNS and CDR2 is SASEGT. V shed 4 bases and J shed 2 bases, with 8 bases lying between them. The CDR3, as DNA: TGTGCCAGCAGTGCTAACCTTAACACTGAAGCTTTCTTT. Its protein product is CASSANLNTEAFF.

This chain links TRBV28 with TRBJ1-1; D gene ambiguous. Trimming took 6 bases from V and 6 from J, leaving 8 bases between them. CDR3 length: 11 residues. Germline assignment: CDR1 MDHEN and CDR2 SYDVKM. The CDR3 region is CASRASAEAFF. The CDR3 DNA reads as TGTGCCAGCAGAGCGTCGGCTGAAGCTTTCTTT.

The table lists this clone with a count of one. The genes are TRBV15 and TRBJ2-5; 8 nucleotides align to TRBD1. V trimming: 1 base; J trimming: 5 bases; junction bases outside the gene matches: 6. The germline V gene encodes CDR1 LNHNV and CDR2 YYDKDF (reference sequence). The CDR3 is 15 residues long. The CDR3 region is CATSRGPGGGETQYF. The CDR3 DNA follows: TGTGCCACCAGCAGAGGTCCAGGGGGCGGGGAGACCCAGTACTTC.

This chain uses TRBV7-9 with TRBJ1-1; TRBD1 might be the D (5 bases). The CDR3 spans 13 residues. Per germline, CDR1 SEHNR and CDR2 FQNEAQ (reference sequence). V was pared by 4 bases and J by 6 bases, with 12 bases between. CDR3 protein: CASSSQVGAEAFF. The CDR3 bases are TGTGCCAGCAGCTCTCAGGTGGGGGCTGAAGCTTTCTTT.

The chain combines TRBV11-2 with TRBJ2-3, with no clear D. Germline V lookup: CDR1 SGHAT, CDR2 FQNNGV. The V end was cut by 8 bases, the J end by 0 bases, with 15 bases between. The CDR3 is 15 amino acids. Here the CDR3 DNA reads TGTGCCAGCGGGGTAGGCGGCCCTAGCACAGATACGCAGTATTTT. This translates into CASGVGGPSTDTQYF.

This sequence joins TRBV6-1 and TRBJ1-1; D might be TRBD1 (6 bases). Per the germline V gene, CDR1 is MNHNS and CDR2 is SASEGT. V lost 4 bases, J lost 3 bases, and 21 bases lay in between. This CDR3 spans 17 amino acids. CDR3 sequence reads: CASSASGSGVSYTEAFF. The CDR3 DNA follows: TGTGCCAGCAGTGCAAGCGGATCAGGGGTGTCGTACACTGAAGCTTTCTTT.

The V call is TRBV7-2, the J call TRBJ1-5; D might be TRBD1 (6 bases). The CDR3 length is 16 residues. In germline, CDR1 is SGHTA, CDR2 FQGNSA. V dropped 2 bases and J dropped 4 bases, with 15 bases sitting between them. In DNA, the CDR3 is TGTGCCAGCAGCTTATTACCCGGACAGCTAAATCAGCCCCAGCATTTT. This codes for CASSLLPGQLNQPQHF. The full variable domain, in which reference TRBV7-2 and TRBJ1-5 provide the parts outside the CDR3, is GAGVSQSPSNKVTEKGKDVELRCDPISGHTALYWYRQSLGQGLEFLIYFQGNSAPDKSGLPSDRFSAERTGGSVSTLTIQRTQQEDSAVYLCASSLLPGQLNQPQHFGDGTRLSIL.

The rearrangement uses TRBV7-6 and TRBJ2-2; no reliable D call. This CDR3 is built from 14 residues. V was clipped by 1 base and J by 3 bases, with 6 bases between them. Germline-derived CDR1 and CDR2 are SGHVS and FNYEAQ. CDR3 bases: TGTGCCAGCAGCTTAGTTAGGGACACCGGGGAGCTGTTTTTT. Translation: CASSLVRDTGELFF.

J is TRBJ2-7 and V is TRBV10-3; TRBD2 is a possible D gene (6 bases). Germline CDR1 is ENHRY and CDR2 is SYGVKD. Trimming stripped 7 bases from V and 7 bases from J, with 17 bases between. This CDR3 contains 13 residues. The CDR3 coding sequence is TGTGCCATCAACATGCTCGGGAGTGGTGAGCAGTACTTC. Protein product: CAINMLGSGEQYF.

The V call is TRBV7-9, the J call TRBJ1-4, with 9 bases lining up with TRBD1. The CDR3 sequence is 15 residues long. Germline CDR1 is SEHNR and CDR2 is FQNEAQ (reference sequence). Trimming cost V 5 bases and J 8 bases; bases outside gene matches: 9. CDR3 DNA sequence: TGTGCCAGCAGCCTAGGGACAGGGTCGGGCGAAAAACTGTTTTTT. Its protein product is CASSLGTGSGEKLFF.

The CDR3 sequence: CAIRGRESYEQYF. Here the CDR3 DNA reads TGTGCCATCAGAGGGAGGGAATCCTACGAGCAGTACTTC. The V gene is TRBV10-3, the J gene TRBJ2-7; 7 bases map to TRBD2. The CDR3 spans 13 residues. V lost 6 bases, J lost 1 base, and 3 bases stayed unmatched. The germline CDR1 and CDR2 sequences are ENHRY and SYGVKD.

The chain links TRBV5-1 to TRBJ2-2, with D perhaps assigned TRBD1 or TRBD2 (7 bases each). The V gene's germline CDR1 is SGHRS and CDR2 YFSETQ. The V end was cut by 4 bases, the J end by 7 bases, with 20 bases between. CDR3 length equals 16 residues. The CDR3 region has the DNA TGCGCCAGCAGCCCGGGGGGCCCCCCAGGGGGCGGGGAGCTGTTTTTT. Translation gives CASSPGGPPGGGELFF.

Of note for this clone: The germline gene is not matched at one end of the junction; a read error may be the cause. The genes are TRBV12-5 and TRBJ2-5, with D perhaps TRBD2 (5 bases). The CDR3 runs to 16 residues. Germline lookup yields CDR1 LGHNT and CDR2 FRNRAP. CDR3 DNA sequence: TGTGCTAGTGCCGTGAGGCTTGCGGGTCTACAAGGGACCCAGTACTTC. It encodes CASAVRLAGLQGTQYF.

In DNA, the CDR3 is TGCGCCAGCAGCCAAGCTCCCGCCAAAACCGGGGAGCTGTTTTTT. It yields the protein CASSQAPAKTGELFF. The J gene is TRBJ2-2, the V gene TRBV4-3, with D uncertain. V lost 1 base, J lost 5 bases, and 11 bases lay in between. The germline gives CDR1 LGHNA, CDR2 YSLEER. The CDR3 is made up of 15 amino acids.

The chain couples TRBV30 to TRBJ2-7, with TRBD2 matching 9 bases. The germline gives CDR1 GTSNPN, CDR2 SVGIG (reference sequence). V lost 4 bases and J lost 4; bases outside the gene matches: 11. The CDR3 consists of 15 residues. The CDR3 DNA is TGTGCCTGGACGGCGGGCGGTAGCGGGAGTTACGAGCAGTACTTC. Translated, it gives CAWTAGGSGSYEQYF.

This clone was detected once. This chain connects TRBV2 to TRBJ2-1, with a tentative D call TRBD2 (6 bases). This CDR3 has 15 amino acids. V lost 5 bases and J lost 7, with 18 bases in between. Germline CDR1 reads SNHLY; CDR2 reads FYNNEI. This chain's CDR3 is CASSLWLASGNEQFF. Here the CDR3 DNA reads TGTGCCAGCAGTCTTTGGCTAGCGTCAGGGAATGAGCAGTTCTTC.

V gene TRBV5-6 combines with J gene TRBJ2-7; TRBD2 matches at 11 bases. With 5 bases clipped from V and 3 bases from J, the junction kept 10 bases outside the gene matches. The CDR3 length is 16 residues. The germline gives CDR1 SGHDT, CDR2 YYEEEE. The CDR3 region has the DNA TGTGCCAGCAGTAAGCTAGCGGGAGGCTCTGGCTACGAGCAGTACTTC. Its translation: CASSKLAGGSGYEQYF.

This rearrangement joins TRBV19 to TRBJ2-2, with 10 bases identical to TRBD2. This CDR3 contains 16 residues. Germline lookup yields CDR1 LNHDA and CDR2 SQIVND (reference sequence). After removal of 6 bases from V and 8 bases from J, the junction contained 12 bases not matched to a gene. The CDR3 DNA sequence: TGTGCCAGTAGGCTTATAGCGGGAGGTACAAGGGGGGAGCTGTTTTTT. This sequence encodes CASRLIAGGTRGELFF.

V gene TRBV7-8 combines with J gene TRBJ2-7, with a tentative D call TRBD1 (6 bases). Germline values: CDR1 SGHVS, CDR2 FQNEAQ. Trimming shortened V by 2 bases and J by 2 bases, and 13 bases separated the two germline ends. CDR3 length: 15 amino acids. This CDR3 reads CASSLQGYRTYEQYF. In DNA, the CDR3 is TGTGCCAGCAGCTTACAGGGGTATAGGACCTACGAGCAGTACTTC. The full variable domain, in which reference TRBV7-8 and TRBJ2-7 provide the parts outside the CDR3, is GAGVSQSPRYKVAKRGQDVALRCDPISGHVSLFWYQQALGQGPEFLTYFQNEAQLDKSGLPSDRFFAERPEGSVSTLKIQRTQQEDSAVYLCASSLQGYRTYEQYFGPGTRLTVT.

This rearrangement joins TRBV5-4 to TRBJ2-2; 11 nucleotides align to TRBD2. Germline loops: CDR1 SGHNT, CDR2 YYREEE (reference sequence). The CDR3 has 17 amino acids. The junction had 9 bases not matched to a gene; V was cut back by 4 bases and J by 4 bases. The chain's CDR3 is CASSASSGGSSTGELFF. The CDR3 DNA follows: TGTGCCAGCAGCGCTTCTAGCGGGGGGAGTAGCACCGGGGAGCTGTTTTTT.

The chain joins TRBV18 to TRBJ2-7; 11 bases map to TRBD1. Trimming removed 4 bases from V and 0 bases from J; junction bases left unmatched: 2. The CDR3 covers 15 residues. Germline-derived CDR1 and CDR2 are KGHSH and LQKENI. Here the CDR3 DNA reads TGTGCCAGCTCACGAGGGACAGGGGGCTCCTACGAGCAGTACTTC. Its translation is CASSRGTGGSYEQYF.

As for this clone: This specimen includes other DNA sequences encoding the same CDR3. The J gene is TRBJ2-2, the V gene TRBV5-1, with D possibly matching TRBD2 (6 bases). The CDR3 covers 12 residues. In germline, CDR1 is SGHRS, CDR2 YFSETQ. The ends were cut back, 4 bases at V and 7 bases at J, with 8 bases in the middle. The CDR3 nucleotides are TGCGCCAGCAGCACGGGGGTCGGGGAGCTGTTTTTT. It codes for CASSTGVGELFF.

This clone was observed a single time. The chain links TRBV11-3 to TRBJ2-3; D unclear. The CDR3 length is 14 residues. The germline gives CDR1 SGHNT, CDR2 YENEEA. The ends were cut back, 5 bases at V and 2 bases at J, with 11 bases in the middle. The CDR3 DNA reads as TGTGCCAGCAGCCCTGATCCTTCCACAGATACGCAGTATTTT. This encodes CASSPDPSTDTQYF.

J is TRBJ2-2 and V is TRBV6-5; D unresolved. Trimming shortened V by 3 bases and J by 3 bases, and 11 bases separated the two germline ends. Germline-derived CDR1 and CDR2 are MNHEY and SVGAGI. This CDR3 region has 15 residues. The chain's CDR3 is CASSYRALYTGELFF. The CDR3, as DNA: TGTGCCAGCAGTTATAGGGCATTGTACACCGGGGAGCTGTTTTTT.

This clone was counted a single time. The chain combines TRBV7-2 with TRBJ2-1; D perhaps matches TRBD1 (6 bases). The V gene's germline CDR1 is SGHTA and CDR2 FQGNSA. The V end lost 3 bases, the J end lost 5 bases, and 14 bases lay between the germline ends. The CDR3 is 15 amino acids. The CDR3 spells CASSFLGQGHNEQFF. As DNA, the CDR3 is TGTGCCAGCAGCTTCTTAGGCCAGGGGCACAATGAGCAGTTCTTC.

V usage is TRBV7-8 and J usage is TRBJ2-5; 8 nucleotides agree with TRBD1. V shed 7 bases and J 5 bases; nucleotides not matched to a gene: 9. From germline, CDR1 is SGHVS and CDR2 FQNEAQ. The CDR3 runs 14 residues. The chain's CDR3 is CASTRRRGPETQYF. The DNA for the CDR3 is TGTGCCAGCACTCGGCGCAGGGGGCCGGAGACCCAGTACTTC.

V gene TRBV5-1 combines with J gene TRBJ2-3; the D gene is possibly TRBD1 (6 bases). V lost 1 base and J 2 bases, leaving 14 bases between the germline ends. The CDR3 spans 16 residues. CDR1 SGHRS and CDR2 YFSETQ come from the germline V gene. The CDR3 loop reads CASSLLKGVTTDTQYF. The CDR3 nucleotides read TGCGCCAGCAGCTTGCTTAAGGGGGTGACCACAGATACGCAGTATTTT.

The chain joins TRBV7-2 to TRBJ2-5, with 10 nucleotides matching TRBD1. Trimming took 3 bases from V and 5 from J; bases not matched to a gene: 3. In germline, CDR1 is SGHTA, CDR2 FQGNSA. This CDR3 comprises 14 residues. The CDR3 nucleotides read TGTGCCAGCAGCTTCGACAGGGGGCACGAGACCCAGTACTTC. Translation gives CASSFDRGHETQYF.

CDR3 residues: CASSPDRGLAGGRREETQYF. In DNA, the CDR3 is TGTGCCAGCAGCCCGGATCGGGGACTAGCGGGAGGGAGAAGAGAAGAGACCCAGTACTTC. V is TRBV5-8 and J is TRBJ2-5; the match to TRBD2 covers 16 bases. This CDR3 comprises 20 residues. Per germline, CDR1 SGHTS and CDR2 YDEGEE. V lost 4 bases to trimming and J lost 3 bases; unmatched junction nucleotides: 15.